This T cell receptor beta chain was identified during a study of CD8 T cells in Susac syndrome. The CDR3 covers 18 residues. Germline CDR1 SGHDT, CDR2 YYEEEE. The V segment lost 6 bases and the J segment 0 bases; nucleotides outside the gene matches: 14. Reverse transcription of 0.5 to 1 ug RNA was performed with random hexamers. TCRdb independently ran MiXCR on the immunoSEQ multiplex PCR reads; one entry per CDR3 protein. The top ten hold more than 0.15% of the sample, which has about 140,000 distinct CDR3 sequences, approximately 95% seen once. What was sequenced was CD8+ T cells from PBMCs. This TCR was recovered from a human donor with Susac syndrome. This chain connects TRBV5-6 to TRBJ2-1, with 8 nucleotides matching TRBD2. Here the CDR3 DNA reads TGTGCCAGCATGGCCGTAGCGGGGTATCCGAGCTCCTACAATGAGCAGTTCTTC. This codes for CASMAVAGYPSSYNEQFF.